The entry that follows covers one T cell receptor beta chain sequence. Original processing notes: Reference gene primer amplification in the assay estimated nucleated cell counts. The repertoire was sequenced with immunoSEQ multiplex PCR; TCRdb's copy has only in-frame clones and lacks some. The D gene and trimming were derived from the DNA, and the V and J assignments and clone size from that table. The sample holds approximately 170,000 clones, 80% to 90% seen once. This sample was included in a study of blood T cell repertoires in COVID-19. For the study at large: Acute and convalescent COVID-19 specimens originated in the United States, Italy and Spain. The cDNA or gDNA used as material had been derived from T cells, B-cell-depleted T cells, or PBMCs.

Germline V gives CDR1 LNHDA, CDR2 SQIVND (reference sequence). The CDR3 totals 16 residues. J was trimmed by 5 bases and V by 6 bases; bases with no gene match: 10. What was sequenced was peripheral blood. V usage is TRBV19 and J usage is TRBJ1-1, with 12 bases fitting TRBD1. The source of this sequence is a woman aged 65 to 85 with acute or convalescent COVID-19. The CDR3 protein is CASRSGTGGRNTEAFF. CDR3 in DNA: TGTGCCAGTAGGTCTGGGACAGGGGGCCGAAATACTGAAGCTTTCTTT.